The T cell receptor beta chain under discussion was sequenced for a study of blood T cell repertoires in COVID-19. About the research overall: T cells, B-cell-depleted T cells, or PBMCs supplied cDNA or gDNA.

The data were produced by immunoSEQ multiplex PCR, yet TCRdb's version contains in-frame clones alone and is incomplete. The data show fewer than 300,000 clones, about four fifths seen once. Unmatched junction bases numbered 14, after V lost 5 bases and J lost 0 bases. The length of the CDR3 is 18 residues. CDR1 is MNHEY and CDR2 is SMNVEV in the germline V gene (reference sequence). This TCR derives from a woman in her fifties or sixties with active or convalescent COVID-19. The chain couples TRBV27 to TRBJ2-5, with TRBD1 matching 8 bases. The source material was peripheral blood. The CDR3 loop reads CASSPYLGQGEYQETQYF. CDR3 nucleotide sequence: TGTGCCAGCAGTCCCTACCTAGGACAGGGAGAGTACCAAGAGACCCAGTACTTC.